This TCR beta chain was sequenced during a study of blood T cell repertoires in COVID-19. Study-level information: In each case, the material was cDNA or gDNA derived from T cells, B-cell-depleted T cells, or PBMCs.

This CDR3 is 12 amino acids long. CDR1 LGHNT and CDR2 FRNRAP come from the germline V gene. Trimming removed 7 bases from V and 6 bases from J, with 9 bases in between. This clone was seen more than once but under ten times. Study processing details: Reference gene primer amplification gave estimated nucleated cell counts. Sequencing used immunoSEQ multiplex PCR; TCRdb keeps in-frame clones, though not all of them. The V and J calls and clone size are taken from that table; D and trimming were inferred from the DNA. Of about 69,000 clones in the sample, roughly 80% were seen once. Sequenced material: peripheral blood. The receptor was derived from a man aged 55-75 years with acute or convalescent COVID-19. The chain carries TRBV12-5 and TRBJ2-2, with unresolved D. This CDR3 is CASAPYSGELFF. CDR3 bases: TGTGCTAGTGCCCCGTACTCCGGGGAGCTGTTTTTT.